Each of the 15 T cell receptor beta chains below was sequenced from the same sample in a study of control samples from healthy donors and cancer patients (dated by TCRdb to 2020 to 2022). Libraries were made using the immunoSEQ multiplex PCR assay. As stored in TCRdb, this immuneACCESS dataset retains in-frame rearrangements with V and J assigned. A fraction of the clones does not appear; measured against another copy, unresolved V genes explain less than half of the discrepancy, and the remainder lacks a known reason. In all, the sample holds about 80,000 clones, and roughly nine tenths of those were seen once. Together, the top ten hold under 20% of the sample. Sequenced material: blood. The receptors originated from a man aged 50 or older in good health.

V gene TRBV9 combines with J gene TRBJ1-1; D remains ambiguous. V was pared by 3 bases and J by 0 bases, with 12 bases between. The CDR3 spans 15 residues. CDR1 and CDR2 from the germline V gene are SGDLS and YYNGEE. CDR3 sequence (DNA): TGTGCCAGCAGCGCGAGAGCCGGTTTGAACACTGAAGCTTTCTTT. The encoded protein is CASSARAGLNTEAFF.

In its sample, this clone was seen once. The V gene is TRBV3-1 (or the pseudogene TRBV3-2), the J gene TRBJ2-1, with D possibly TRBD2 on 6 matching bases. V shed 0 bases and J shed 1 base, with 10 bases lying between them. From germline, CDR1 is LGHDT and CDR2 YNNKEL (reference sequence). CDR3 length equals 16 residues. This CDR3 is CASSQEAGRSYNEQFF. The CDR3 region has the DNA TGTGCCAGCAGCCAAGAGGCGGGGAGGTCCTACAATGAGCAGTTCTTC.

This CDR3 is CSVERQAGGTEAFF. The CDR3, as DNA: TGCAGCGTTGAACGGCAGGCGGGGGGCACTGAAGCTTTCTTT. The chain uses TRBV29-1 and TRBJ1-1, with a possible D match to TRBD1 (5 bases). The V end lost 2 bases, the J end lost 4 bases, and 14 bases lay between the germline ends. This CDR3 is 14 amino acids long. Germline CDR1 and CDR2: SQVTM and ANQGSEA.

This clone was seen only once. This sequence joins TRBV27 and TRBJ1-5; D might be TRBD1 (6 bases). With 0 bases removed from V and 6 bases from J, the gap between germline ends came to 12 bases. CDR1 MNHEY and CDR2 SMNVEV come from the germline V gene (reference sequence). The CDR3 extends over 15 amino acids. The CDR3 DNA reads TGTGCCAGCAGTTTATCCTTCAGGGGTAGTCAGCCCCAGCATTTT. Its translation is CASSLSFRGSQPQHF.

The chain joins TRBV6-5 to TRBJ1-6; unclear D gene. Per the germline V gene, CDR1 is MNHEY and CDR2 is SVGAGI. Between the trimmed V and J ends, which lost 10 bases and 0 bases, there was a span of 13 bases. CDR3 length: 15 residues. CDR3 loop: CATRPGSSYNSPLHF. CDR3 in DNA: TGTGCCACAAGACCGGGGAGCTCCTATAATTCACCCCTCCACTTT.

The chain couples TRBV20-1 to TRBJ1-2; D call uncertain. V lost 4 bases to trimming and J lost 8 bases, with 11 bases between them. The CDR3 length is 11 residues. Looked up from germline, CDR1 is DFQATT and CDR2 is SNEGSKA (reference sequence). The CDR3 coding sequence is TGCAGTGCTAACCTAGGTCGAGGCTACACCTTC. This sequence encodes CSANLGRGYTF.

CDR3 in amino acids: CAWSVGQSYYQPQHF. Written as DNA, the CDR3 is TGTGCCTGGAGTGTGGGACAGTCTTACTATCAGCCCCAGCATTTT. V is TRBV30 and J is TRBJ1-5; 7 positions agree with TRBD1. V shed 0 bases and J 5 bases; nucleotides not matched to a gene: 7. This CDR3 has 15 amino acids. Germline V CDR1 and CDR2: GTSNPN, SVGIG (reference sequence).

This chain links TRBV27 with TRBJ1-2; D is undetermined. The CDR3 loop spans 14 amino acids. V lost 5 bases to trimming and J lost 1 base, with 11 bases between them. Germline-derived CDR1 and CDR2 are MNHEY and SMNVEV (reference sequence). For the CDR3, the DNA is TGTGCCAGCAGTCCAAGTGCCATTAACTATGGCTACACCTTC. Its protein product is CASSPSAINYGYTF.

The rearrangement uses TRBV6-2 or TRBV6-3 and TRBJ1-1; D gene ambiguous. The germline V gene encodes CDR1 MNHEY and CDR2 SVGEGT. The CDR3 extends over 15 amino acids. V was trimmed by 2 bases and J by 2 bases, leaving 12 bases between them. The CDR3: CASSYAPELNTEAFF. In nucleotides, the CDR3 is TGTGCCAGCAGTTACGCTCCGGAACTTAACACTGAAGCTTTCTTT.

The rearrangement joins TRBV19 to TRBJ1-1; 7 bases agree with TRBD1. CDR1 and CDR2 from the germline V gene are LNHDA and SQIVND (reference sequence). The CDR3 extends over 14 amino acids. Trimming removed 5 bases from V and 6 bases from J; junction bases left unmatched: 9. CDR3 DNA: TGTGCCAGTAGTTGGTCGACAGGGAGACCTGAAGCTTTCTTT. As protein: CASSWSTGRPEAFF.

The CDR3 DNA reads as TGTGCCAGCAGAGGGACAGACTACCCCTACGAGCAGTACTTC. Its translation is CASRGTDYPYEQYF. This chain links TRBV6-5 with TRBJ2-7, with TRBD1 matching 7 bases. The CDR3 has 14 residues. Losses at the gene ends were 6 bases for V and 2 bases for J; bases not matched to a gene: 7. Per the germline V gene, CDR1 is MNHEY and CDR2 is SVGAGI.

The DNA of the CDR3 is TGTGCCAGCAGCCGACTCCCAGGGGACGAGCAGTACTTC. Translating gives CASSRLPGDEQYF. The chain has TRBV5-6 and TRBJ2-7; maybe TRBD1 (6 bases). The CDR3 length is 13 residues. Germline V gene lookup returns CDR1 SGHDT and CDR2 YYEEEE. V lost 4 bases and J 5 bases, leaving 13 bases between the germline ends.

This chain uses TRBV5-1 with TRBJ2-2, with D unresolved. V lost 0 bases, J lost 9 bases, and 6 bases lay in between. Germline CDR1 and CDR2: SGHRS and YFSETQ. This CDR3 has 12 residues. The CDR3 sequence: CASSLGERELFF. The CDR3 DNA sequence: TGCGCCAGCAGCTTGGGAGAGAGGGAGCTGTTTTTT.

Here the CDR3 reads CAIRRDLSYGYTF. The DNA for the CDR3 is TGTGCCATCAGGAGGGATCTGTCCTATGGCTACACCTTC. The chain uses TRBV10-3 and TRBJ1-2; D uncertain. V was clipped by 6 bases and J by 4 bases, with 12 bases between them. Germline CDR1 is ENHRY and CDR2 is SYGVKD. This CDR3 has 13 residues.

This rearrangement joins TRBV7-9 to TRBJ2-1; possible D gene TRBD2, 5 bases. V lost 4 bases and J 7 bases, leaving 8 bases between the germline ends. The CDR3 consists of 12 residues. Germline lookup yields CDR1 SEHNR and CDR2 FQNEAQ (reference sequence). CDR3 protein: CASSWTQNEQFF. In DNA form, the CDR3 reads TGTGCCAGCAGCTGGACTCAGAATGAGCAGTTCTTC.